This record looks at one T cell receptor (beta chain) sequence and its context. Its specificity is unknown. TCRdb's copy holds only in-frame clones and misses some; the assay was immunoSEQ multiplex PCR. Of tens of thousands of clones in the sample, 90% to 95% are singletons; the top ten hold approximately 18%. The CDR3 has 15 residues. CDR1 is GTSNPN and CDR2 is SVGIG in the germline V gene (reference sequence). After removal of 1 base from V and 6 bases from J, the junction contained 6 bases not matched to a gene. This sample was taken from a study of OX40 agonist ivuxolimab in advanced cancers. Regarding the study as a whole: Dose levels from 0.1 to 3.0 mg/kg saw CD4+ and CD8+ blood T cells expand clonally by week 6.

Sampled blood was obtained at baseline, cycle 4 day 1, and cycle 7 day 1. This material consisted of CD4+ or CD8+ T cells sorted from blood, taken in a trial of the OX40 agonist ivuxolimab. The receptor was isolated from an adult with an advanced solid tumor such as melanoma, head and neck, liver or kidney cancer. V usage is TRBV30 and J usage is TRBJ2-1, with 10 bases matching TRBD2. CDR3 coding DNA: TGTGCCTGGAGTGGTCTAGCGGGGGCGGTCAATGAGCAGTTCTTC. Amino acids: CAWSGLAGAVNEQFF.